The 13 T cell receptor beta chains below were found in one sample sequenced in a study of T-cell memory formation after mild COVID-19. TCRdb reprocessed the 5' RACE reads via MiXCR and lists one record per CDR3 protein. The sample records some 250,000 distinct CDR3 sequences, 18% being singletons. The sample was PBMCs or a T cell subset sorted from them (not recorded which). The receptors originated from a man younger than 35 who had mild COVID-19 (a few samples of this study predate the infection). Cell type and time point are not known.

The table lists this clonotype with a few counts. The chain recombines TRBV20-1 with TRBJ2-6; a possible D gene is TRBD2 (5 bases). V was trimmed by 6 bases and J by 4 bases, leaving 10 bases between them. CDR1 DFQATT and CDR2 SNEGSKA come from the germline V gene (reference sequence). The CDR3 has 13 residues. The CDR3 is CSARSAGANVLTF. The CDR3 nucleotides read TGCAGTGCACGTAGCGCAGGGGCCAACGTCCTGACTTTC.

The chain recombines TRBV7-2 with TRBJ2-5, with no clear D. This CDR3 region has 14 residues. Trimming shortened V by 5 bases and J by 1 base, and 11 bases separated the two germline ends. CDR1 is SGHTA, CDR2 FQGNSA, per germline. The CDR3 region is CASSGRQPQETQYF. CDR3 nucleotides: TGTGCCAGCAGCGGACGCCAGCCCCAAGAGACCCAGTACTTC.

The V and J genes are TRBV28 and TRBJ2-1; 12 nucleotides agree with TRBD2. With V trimmed by 5 bases and J by 5 bases, 4 bases remained unmatched. Looked up from germline, CDR1 is MDHEN and CDR2 is SYDVKM. This CDR3 contains 15 residues. CDR3 residues: CASSELAGGHNEQFF. The CDR3 DNA reads as TGTGCCAGCAGTGAACTAGCGGGGGGTCACAATGAGCAGTTCTTC.

For the CDR3, the DNA is TGTGCCACCAAGGCTAGCGGGGGGCGCACAGATACGCAGTATTTT. Protein sequence: CATKASGGRTDTQYF. This chain connects TRBV24-1 to TRBJ2-3; 11 bases fit TRBD2. V was clipped by 8 bases and J by 1 base; unmatched bases: 4. The CDR3 is 15 amino acids. Germline CDR1 KGHDR, CDR2 SFDVKD.

This clonotype occurred a few times. CDR3 sequence (DNA): TGTGCCAGCAGTGCGACTAGCGGGGGGAGGAATGAGCAGTTCTTC. Its protein is CASSATSGGRNEQFF. This rearrangement joins TRBV12-3 or TRBV12-4 to TRBJ2-1; 13 bases match TRBD2. The trim removed 5 bases at V and 7 bases at J, leaving 5 bases unmatched. This CDR3 comprises 15 residues.

The rearrangement uses TRBV4-1 and TRBJ2-2; D gene ambiguous. This CDR3 spans 13 amino acids. V dropped 1 base and J dropped 8 bases, with 8 bases sitting between them. The germline gives CDR1 MGHRA, CDR2 YSYEKL. CDR3 sequence (DNA): TGCGCCAGCAGCCAAGCCCCCTTAGGGGAGCTGTTTTTT. Protein product: CASSQAPLGELFF.

This chain connects TRBV19 to TRBJ1-1; the D gene is possibly TRBD1 (5 bases). V lost 10 bases and J lost 4, with 10 bases in between. The CDR3 contains 11 residues. Germline loops: CDR1 LNHDA, CDR2 SQIVND (reference sequence). The CDR3 here is CATGGVTEAFF. The CDR3 DNA sequence: TGTGCCACAGGAGGGGTCACTGAAGCTTTCTTT.

This clonotype was seen ten or more times. The V and J genes are TRBV4-1 and TRBJ2-4; 7 bases are a match to TRBD1. Germline CDR1 MGHRA, CDR2 YSYEKL. CDR3 length equals 16 residues. The V and J ends lost 4 bases and 2 bases, in that order; junction bases with no gene match: 8. Written as DNA, the CDR3 is TGCGCCAGCAGCCTCGACCAGGGGGATTCCAAAAACATTCAGTACTTC. As protein: CASSLDQGDSKNIQYF.

This clonotype was seen repeatedly, ten times or more. The rearrangement joins TRBV7-9 to TRBJ2-1; the D gene is possibly TRBD1 (5 bases). V lost 3 bases and J lost 8, with 5 bases in between. The CDR3 covers 11 residues. CDR1 SEHNR and CDR2 FQNEAQ come from the germline V gene (reference sequence). The chain's CDR3 is CASSLGHEQFF. CDR3 sequence (DNA): TGTGCCAGCAGCTTGGGGCATGAGCAGTTCTTC.

The chain is built from TRBV7-6 and TRBJ2-3, with D tentatively TRBD1 or TRBD2 (5 bases each). The V and J ends lost 5 bases and 8 bases respectively, with 20 bases between them. Germline V gene sequence: CDR1 SGHVS, CDR2 FNYEAQ. The CDR3 consists of 15 residues. CDR3 residues: CASSPNRGRHGTQYF. Written as DNA, the CDR3 is TGTGCCAGCAGCCCGAACCGGGGCCGACACGGTACGCAGTATTTT.

In its sample, this clonotype was seen many times. CDR3 sequence: CSAITGQGGFYNEQFF. Here the CDR3 DNA reads TGCAGTGCTATCACGGGGCAGGGTGGTTTCTACAATGAGCAGTTCTTC. The genes are TRBV20-1 and TRBJ2-1, with D possibly being TRBD1 or TRBD2 (5 bases each). Germline lookup yields CDR1 DFQATT and CDR2 SNEGSKA (reference sequence). V lost 4 bases and J lost 3, with 19 bases in between. The CDR3 has 16 residues.

CDR3 amino acids: CASSFRTGTGGYTF. The CDR3 nucleotides are TGCGCCAGCAGCTTCCGGACAGGGACTGGTGGCTACACCTTC. The V gene is TRBV5-1, the J gene TRBJ1-2; 8 nucleotides align to TRBD1. V lost 2 bases, J lost 7 bases, and 7 bases stayed unmatched. The CDR3 is 14 amino acids. Germline values: CDR1 SGHRS, CDR2 YFSETQ.

A few counts support this clonotype. V usage is TRBV11-1 and J usage is TRBJ1-1; TRBD1 matches 7 bases. The ends lost 1 base at V and 5 bases at J; junction bases unmatched: 10. CDR3 length: 16 amino acids. Germline CDR1 and CDR2: SGHAT and FQDESV (reference sequence). In nucleotides, the CDR3 is TGTGCCAGCAGCTTAGGAGAGGGGACAGCGCGGACTGAAGCTTTCTTT. This sequence encodes CASSLGEGTARTEAFF.